The subject of this entry is one TCR beta chain. Assay used: immunoSEQ multiplex PCR; TCRdb lists only in-frame clones, some missing. The sample yields under 850,000 clones, roughly 90% seen once. The sample belongs to a study of shared T cell receptors in the human thymus. The CDR3 covers 13 residues. The same sample was also used in a study of human thymus T cells. Per that paper: Thymic and blood repertoires showed apparently biased V and J gene usage.

The TCR sequence derives from a boy in the first two years of life with a congenital heart defect. Sequenced input: thymocytes. The chain links TRBV12-2 to TRBJ2-4; the D call in the table, TRBD2, was not verified against the DNA. TRBV12-2 is a documented pseudogene. CDR3: CASRSPHPDIQYF. CDR3 nucleotide sequence: TGTGCAAGTCGCTCCCCGCATCCGGACATTCAGTACTTC.